This T cell receptor (beta chain) came from a study of shared clonotypes between healthy human individuals. Germline CDR1 ENHRY, CDR2 SYGVKD. V trimming: 6 bases; J trimming: 9 bases; junction bases outside the gene matches: 4. This CDR3 region has 13 residues. Measured with immunoSEQ multiplex PCR; TCRdb has only the in-frame clones, and not every one. Of fewer than 600,000 clones in the sample, about 80% were seen once. This rearrangement joins TRBV10-3 to TRBJ2-1; the match to TRBD1 covers 11 bases. Material: PBMCs. This receptor was obtained from a woman in her thirties or forties in good health. Some clones in this sample may be carry-over from other donors' samples. For the CDR3, the DNA is TGTGCCATCAGAGGACAGGGGGCGAGTGAGCAGTTCTTC. This sequence encodes CAIRGQGASEQFF.